This T cell receptor (beta chain) derives from a study of metastatic and nonmetastatic thyroid tumors (dated by TCRdb to 2020 to 2022). Context from the whole study: The researchers compared repertoires between peripheral blood samples and tumor or nodule tissue samples from patients with malignant or benign thyroid disease. Points the paper makes about the study in general: TCR beta diversity was reported as significantly higher in malignant tumors than in benign nodules, in both blood and tumor samples.

The library was obtained by PCR. These reads were obtained on an Illumina HiSeq 4000. High-throughput sequencing was used to profile the TCR beta-chain CDR3 region of every patient. The authors processed their data as follows. Drawing on CDR3 differences between clinicopathological groups, the researchers built a classifier meant to tell apart patients with distant-metastatic papillary thyroid cancer. To measure repertoire diversity the researchers used the Shannon index, while the Morisita-Horn index served to gauge how similar the tumor and blood repertoires were. TCRdb took the public reads, trimmed them with fastp at Q25, ran MiXCR for clone calling and kept in-frame beta chains. TCRdb assigned the V and J calls; the authors' analysis was not used. The sample table holds around 42,000 clones, of which roughly 10% were seen once. Approximately 24% of the sample is taken by the ten largest. No patient had received any treatment before thyroid surgery. The study retrospectively analysed patient clinical samples collected from the early 2010s to the late 2010s using T-cell receptor beta sequencing.

This clone was seen many times. Its antigen has not been determined. No base quality values were provided; no much bigger clone lies one nucleotide off. Sequenced sample: blood. This TCR was recovered from a female donor with papillary thyroid cancer or a benign thyroid nodule (not recorded which). Some clones in this sample may be carry-over from other donors' samples.

The CDR3 amino acid sequence is: CASSLDRSKGEKLFF. The nucleotide sequence is given as TGTGCCAGCAGCTTGGATCGGTCTAAAGGGGAAAAACTGTTTTTT. This chain is built from TRBV5-4 and TRBJ1-4; no D gene can be assigned with confidence. CDR1 and CDR2 were assigned from the germline V gene (reference sequence) as SGHNT and YYREEE. The junction carries 14 bases between V and J, which are trimmed by 0 bases and 8 bases respectively. From its cysteine to its phenylalanine, the CDR3 spans 15 amino acids. Only the CDR3 part of the read is kept: 45 bases, read in frame from the first base.